This T cell receptor (beta chain) is drawn from a study of sequential checkpoint blockade in melanoma. Overall study: 91 pretreatment tumor DNA samples were TCRβ immunosequenced.

Study-level findings and limits: In arm A, pretreatment tumor clonality was associated with response. Rising tumor T-cell fraction and clonality meant about 30 times likelier benefit. PD-L1 staining and CD8+ counts, not mutational load, tracked tumor T-cell clonality.

Treatment defined: randomized to nivolumab then ipilimumab (arm A) or the reverse (arm B). V shed 5 bases and J shed 0 bases, with 13 bases lying between them. The CDR3 length is 15 residues. Germline V gives CDR1 SGHRS, CDR2 YFSETQ. Generated by immunoSEQ multiplex PCR, the TCRdb table keeps only in-frame clones and is missing some. The sample shows fewer than 3,500 clones, under 20% of them seen only once. Concerning this clone itself: No antigen is known for it.

The chain carries TRBV5-1 and TRBJ2-3; D gene uncertain. The receptor was derived from a human donor with melanoma. The material sequenced was tumor tissue (inferred from file names), taken from a patient given nivolumab and ipilimumab in sequence. The CDR3 here is CASSSDGFSTDTQYF. The CDR3 region has the DNA TGCGCCAGCAGTTCGGACGGGTTCAGCACAGATACGCAGTATTTT.